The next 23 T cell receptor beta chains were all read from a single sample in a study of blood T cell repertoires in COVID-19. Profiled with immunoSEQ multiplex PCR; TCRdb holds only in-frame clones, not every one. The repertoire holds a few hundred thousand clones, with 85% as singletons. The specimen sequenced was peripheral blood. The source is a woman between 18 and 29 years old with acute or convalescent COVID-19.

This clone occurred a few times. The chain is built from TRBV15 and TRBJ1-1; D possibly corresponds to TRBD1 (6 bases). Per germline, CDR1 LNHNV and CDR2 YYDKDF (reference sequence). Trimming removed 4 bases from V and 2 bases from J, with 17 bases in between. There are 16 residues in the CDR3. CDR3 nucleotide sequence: TGTGCCACCAGCACCAACAGGGAAAGTAGCAACACTGAAGCTTTCTTT. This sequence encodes CATSTNRESSNTEAFF.

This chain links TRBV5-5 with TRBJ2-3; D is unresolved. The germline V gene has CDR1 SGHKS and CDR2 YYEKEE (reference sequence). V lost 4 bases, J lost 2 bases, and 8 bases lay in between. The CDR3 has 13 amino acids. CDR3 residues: CASSRSYTDTQYF. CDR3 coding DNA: TGTGCCAGCAGCCGATCCTACACAGATACGCAGTATTTT.

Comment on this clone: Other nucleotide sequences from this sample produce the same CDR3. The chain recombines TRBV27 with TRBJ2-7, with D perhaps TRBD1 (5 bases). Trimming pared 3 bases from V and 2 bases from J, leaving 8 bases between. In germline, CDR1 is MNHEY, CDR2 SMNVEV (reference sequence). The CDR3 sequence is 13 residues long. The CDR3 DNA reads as TGTGCCAGCAGTTTGCAGGGCGCCTACGAGCAGTACTTC. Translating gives CASSLQGAYEQYF.

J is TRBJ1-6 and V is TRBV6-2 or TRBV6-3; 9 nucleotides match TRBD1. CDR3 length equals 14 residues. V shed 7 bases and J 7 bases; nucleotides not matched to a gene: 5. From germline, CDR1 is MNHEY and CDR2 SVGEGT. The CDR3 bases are TGTGCCAGCAACCCGGGACAGGGCAATTCACCCCTCCACTTT. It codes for CASNPGQGNSPLHF.

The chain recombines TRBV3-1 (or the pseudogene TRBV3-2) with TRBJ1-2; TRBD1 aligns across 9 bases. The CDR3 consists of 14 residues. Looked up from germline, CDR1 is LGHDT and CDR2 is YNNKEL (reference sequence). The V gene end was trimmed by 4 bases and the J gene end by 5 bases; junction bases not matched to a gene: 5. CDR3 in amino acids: CASSRTGGEYGYTF. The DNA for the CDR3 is TGTGCCAGCAGCCGAACAGGGGGCGAGTATGGCTACACCTTC.

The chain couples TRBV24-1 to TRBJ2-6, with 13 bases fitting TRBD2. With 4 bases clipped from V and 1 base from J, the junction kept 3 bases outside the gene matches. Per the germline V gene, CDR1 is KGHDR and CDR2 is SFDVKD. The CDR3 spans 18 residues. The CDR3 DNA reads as TGTGCCACCAGTGACACGACTAGCGGGAGGTCTGGGGCCAACGTCCTGACTTTC. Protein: CATSDTTSGRSGANVLTF.

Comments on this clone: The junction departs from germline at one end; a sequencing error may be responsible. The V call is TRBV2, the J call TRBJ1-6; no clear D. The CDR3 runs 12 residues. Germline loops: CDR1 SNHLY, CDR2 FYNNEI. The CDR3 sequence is CASRETNLPLHF. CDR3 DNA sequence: TGTGCCAGCAGAGAAACAAATTTACCCCTCCACTTT. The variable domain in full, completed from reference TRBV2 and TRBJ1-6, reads EPEVTQTPSHQVTQMGQEVILRCVPISNHLYFYWYRQILGQKVEFLVSFYNNEISEKSEIFDDQFSVERPDGSNFTLKIRSTKLEDSAMYFCASRETNLPLHFGNGTRLTVT.

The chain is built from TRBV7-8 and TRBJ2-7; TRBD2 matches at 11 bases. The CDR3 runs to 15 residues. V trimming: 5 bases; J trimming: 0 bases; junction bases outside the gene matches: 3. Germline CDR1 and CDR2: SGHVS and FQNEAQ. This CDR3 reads CASSTSGGSSYEQYF. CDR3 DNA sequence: TGTGCCAGCAGCACTAGCGGGGGAAGCTCCTACGAGCAGTACTTC.

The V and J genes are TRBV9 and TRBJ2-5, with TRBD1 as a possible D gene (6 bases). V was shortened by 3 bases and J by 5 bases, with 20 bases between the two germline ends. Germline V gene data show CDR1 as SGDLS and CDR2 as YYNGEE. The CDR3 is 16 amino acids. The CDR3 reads CASSAESRGSGETQYF. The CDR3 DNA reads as TGTGCCAGCAGCGCCGAGTCGAGGGGGTCTGGGGAGACCCAGTACTTC.

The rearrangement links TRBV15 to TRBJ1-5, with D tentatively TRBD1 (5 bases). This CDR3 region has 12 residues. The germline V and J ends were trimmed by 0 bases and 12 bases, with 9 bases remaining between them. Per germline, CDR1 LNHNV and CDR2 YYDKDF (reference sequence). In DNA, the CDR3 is TGTGCCACCAGCAGAGATGGGGGGGACCAGCATTTT. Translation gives CATSRDGGDQHF.

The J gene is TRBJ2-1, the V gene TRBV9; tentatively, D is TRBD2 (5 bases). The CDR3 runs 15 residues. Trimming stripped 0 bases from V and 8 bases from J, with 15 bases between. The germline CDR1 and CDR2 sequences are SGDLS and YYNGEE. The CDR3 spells CASSVDPGGMHEQFF. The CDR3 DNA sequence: TGTGCCAGCAGCGTAGACCCAGGAGGAATGCATGAGCAGTTCTTC.

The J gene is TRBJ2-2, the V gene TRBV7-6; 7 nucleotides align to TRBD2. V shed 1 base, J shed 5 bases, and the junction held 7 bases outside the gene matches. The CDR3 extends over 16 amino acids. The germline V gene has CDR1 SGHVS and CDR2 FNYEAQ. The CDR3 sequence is CASSLEASGKTGELFF. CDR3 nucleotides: TGTGCCAGCAGCTTAGAGGCTAGCGGTAAAACCGGGGAGCTGTTTTTT.

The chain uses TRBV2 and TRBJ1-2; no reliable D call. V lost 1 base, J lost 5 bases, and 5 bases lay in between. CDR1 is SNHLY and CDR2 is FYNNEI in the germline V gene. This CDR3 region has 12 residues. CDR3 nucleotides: TGTGCCAGCAGTGAAGACAGATATGGCTACACCTTC. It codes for CASSEDRYGYTF.

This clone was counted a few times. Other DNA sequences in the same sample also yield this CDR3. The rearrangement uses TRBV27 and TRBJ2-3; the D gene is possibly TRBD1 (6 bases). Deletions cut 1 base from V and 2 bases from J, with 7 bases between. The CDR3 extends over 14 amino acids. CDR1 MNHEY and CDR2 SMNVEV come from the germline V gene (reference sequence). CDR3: CASSLYRDTDTQYF. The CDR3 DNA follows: TGTGCCAGCAGTTTATACAGGGACACAGATACGCAGTATTTT.

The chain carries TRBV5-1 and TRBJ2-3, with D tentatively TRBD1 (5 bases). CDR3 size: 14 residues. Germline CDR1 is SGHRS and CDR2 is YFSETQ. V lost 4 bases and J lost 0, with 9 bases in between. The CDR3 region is CASSRQPSTDTQYF. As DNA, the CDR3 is TGCGCCAGCAGCAGACAGCCAAGCACAGATACGCAGTATTTT. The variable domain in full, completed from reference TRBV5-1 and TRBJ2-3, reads KAGVTQTPRYLIKTRGQQVTLSCSPISGHRSVSWYQQTPGQGLQFLFEYFSETQRNKGNFPGRFSGRQFSNSRSEMNVSTLELGDSALYLCASSRQPSTDTQYFGPGTRLTVL.

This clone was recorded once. The CDR3 DNA follows: TGTGCCAGCAGCGTGAACTCGGACAGGAGTAACACTGAAGCTTTCTTT. This codes for CASSVNSDRSNTEAFF. J is TRBJ1-1 and V is TRBV9; 7 bases line up with TRBD1. This CDR3 spans 16 amino acids. Germline V gene lookup returns CDR1 SGDLS and CDR2 YYNGEE. The junction had 9 bases not matched to a gene; V was cut back by 2 bases and J by 2 bases.

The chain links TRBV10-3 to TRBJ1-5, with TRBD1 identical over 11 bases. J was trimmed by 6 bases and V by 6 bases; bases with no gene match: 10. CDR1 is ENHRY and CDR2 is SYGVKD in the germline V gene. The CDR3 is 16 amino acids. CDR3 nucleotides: TGTGCCATCAGGGACCCCGGGACAGGGGGGAGTCAGCCCCAGCATTTT. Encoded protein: CAIRDPGTGGSQPQHF.

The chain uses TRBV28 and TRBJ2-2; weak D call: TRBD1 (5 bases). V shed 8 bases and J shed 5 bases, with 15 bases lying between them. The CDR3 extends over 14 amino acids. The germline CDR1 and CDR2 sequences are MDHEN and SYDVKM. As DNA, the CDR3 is TGTGCCAGCCTTCAGGGTTCCCTAACCGGGGAGCTGTTTTTT. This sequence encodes CASLQGSLTGELFF.

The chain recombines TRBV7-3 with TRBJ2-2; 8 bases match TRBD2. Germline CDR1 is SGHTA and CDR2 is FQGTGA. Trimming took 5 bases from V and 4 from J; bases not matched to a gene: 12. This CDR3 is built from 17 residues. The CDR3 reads CASSGTSGGTGTGELFF. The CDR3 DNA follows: TGTGCCAGCAGCGGAACTAGCGGAGGGACTGGCACCGGGGAGCTGTTTTTT. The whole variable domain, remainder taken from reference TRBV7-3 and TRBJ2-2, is GAGVSQTPSNKVTEKGKYVELRCDPISGHTALYWYRQSLGQGPEFLIYFQGTGAADDSGLPNDRFFAVRPEGSVSTLKIQRTERGDSAVYLCASSGTSGGTGTGELFFGEGSRLTVL.

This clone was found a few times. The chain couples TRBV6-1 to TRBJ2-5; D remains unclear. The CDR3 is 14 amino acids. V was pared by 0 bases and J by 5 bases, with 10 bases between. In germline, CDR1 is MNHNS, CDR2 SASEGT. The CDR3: CASSEAGLWETQYF. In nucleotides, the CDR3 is TGTGCCAGCAGTGAAGCCGGGTTATGGGAGACCCAGTACTTC.

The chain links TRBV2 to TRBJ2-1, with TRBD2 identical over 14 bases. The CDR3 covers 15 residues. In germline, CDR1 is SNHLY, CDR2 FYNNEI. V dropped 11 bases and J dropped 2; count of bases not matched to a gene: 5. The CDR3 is CASETSGGAYNEQFF. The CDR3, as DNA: TGTGCCTCCGAGACTAGCGGGGGGGCCTACAATGAGCAGTTCTTC. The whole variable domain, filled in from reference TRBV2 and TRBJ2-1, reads EPEVTQTPSHQVTQMGQEVILRCVPISNHLYFYWYRQILGQKVEFLVSFYNNEISEKSEIFDDQFSVERPDGSNFTLKIRSTKLEDSAMYFCASETSGGAYNEQFFGPGTRLTVL.

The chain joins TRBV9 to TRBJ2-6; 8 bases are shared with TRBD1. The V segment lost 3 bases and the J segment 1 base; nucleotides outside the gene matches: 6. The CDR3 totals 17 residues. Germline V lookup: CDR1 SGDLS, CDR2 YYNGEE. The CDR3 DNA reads TGTGCCAGCAGCGCCCGGACAGGGAGATCTGGGGCCAACGTCCTGACTTTC. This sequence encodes CASSARTGRSGANVLTF. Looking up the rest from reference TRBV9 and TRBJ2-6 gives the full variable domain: DSGVTQTPKHLITATGQRVTLRCSPRSGDLSVYWYQQSLDQGLQFLIQYYNGEERAKGNILERFSAQQFPDLHSELNLSSLELGDSALYFCASSARTGRSGANVLTFGAGSRLTVL.

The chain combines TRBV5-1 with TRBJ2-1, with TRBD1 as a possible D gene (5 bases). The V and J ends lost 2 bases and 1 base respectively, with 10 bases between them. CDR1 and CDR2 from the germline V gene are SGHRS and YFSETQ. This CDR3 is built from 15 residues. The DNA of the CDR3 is TGCGCCAGCAGCTTCGGTCAGGGATCCTACAATGAGCAGTTCTTC. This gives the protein CASSFGQGSYNEQFF.